This T cell receptor beta chain was identified during a study of CD8 T cells in Susac syndrome. The authors reverse transcribed roughly 0.5 to 1 ug RNA with random hexamers. Amplification of TCR beta CDR3 used immunoSEQ multiplex PCR across 54 Vbeta and 13 Jbeta. Each CDR3 protein is one row after TCRdb ran MiXCR on the immunoSEQ multiplex PCR reads. Of about 300,000 distinct CDR3 sequences listed, 65% to 90% are singletons. Negative isolation was used for CD8+ and CD4+ T cells, and FACS enrichment was applied to TEMRA cells. The ends lost 4 bases at V and 8 bases at J; junction bases unmatched: 13. The germline V gene has CDR1 SGDLS and CDR2 YYNGEE. The CDR3 extends over 16 amino acids.

The sequenced sample consisted of CD8+ T cells from PBMCs. The sequence was obtained from a human donor with multiple sclerosis. The gene calls are TRBV9 and TRBJ2-1, with 9 bases that match TRBD2. Here the CDR3 DNA reads TGTGCCAGCAGCCCCAGTGGAGCGGGAGGTCAGGATGAGCAGTTCTTC. Its protein product is CASSPSGAGGQDEQFF.